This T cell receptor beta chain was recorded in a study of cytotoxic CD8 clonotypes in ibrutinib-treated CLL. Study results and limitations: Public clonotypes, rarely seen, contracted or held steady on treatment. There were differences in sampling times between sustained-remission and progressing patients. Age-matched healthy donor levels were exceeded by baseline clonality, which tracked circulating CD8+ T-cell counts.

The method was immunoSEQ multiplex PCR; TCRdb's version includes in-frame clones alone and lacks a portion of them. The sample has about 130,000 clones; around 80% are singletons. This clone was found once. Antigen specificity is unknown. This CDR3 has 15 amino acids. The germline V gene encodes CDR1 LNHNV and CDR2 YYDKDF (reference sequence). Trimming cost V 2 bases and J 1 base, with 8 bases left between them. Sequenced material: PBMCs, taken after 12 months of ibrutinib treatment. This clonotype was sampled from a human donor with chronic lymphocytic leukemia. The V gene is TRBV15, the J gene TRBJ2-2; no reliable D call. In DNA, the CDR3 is TGTGCCACCAGCAGATACTATGGGAACACCGGGGAGCTGTTTTTT. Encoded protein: CATSRYYGNTGELFF.